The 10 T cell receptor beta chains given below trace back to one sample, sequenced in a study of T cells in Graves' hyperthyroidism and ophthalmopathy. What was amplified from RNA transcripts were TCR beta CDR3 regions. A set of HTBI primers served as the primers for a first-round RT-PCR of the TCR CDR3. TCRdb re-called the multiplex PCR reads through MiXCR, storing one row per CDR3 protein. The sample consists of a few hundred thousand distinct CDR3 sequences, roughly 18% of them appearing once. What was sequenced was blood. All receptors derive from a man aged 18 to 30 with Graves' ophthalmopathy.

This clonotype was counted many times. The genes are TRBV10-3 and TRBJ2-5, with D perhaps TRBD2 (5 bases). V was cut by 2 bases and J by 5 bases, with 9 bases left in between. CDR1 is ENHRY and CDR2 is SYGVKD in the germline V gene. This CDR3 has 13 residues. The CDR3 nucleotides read TGTGCCATCAGTGAGGGACTGGGGGAGACCCAGTACTTC. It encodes CAISEGLGETQYF.

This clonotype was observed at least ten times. The CDR3 loop reads CASSLVPGLGYEQYF. CDR3 sequence (DNA): TGTGCCAGCAGTTTAGTTCCAGGGTTGGGGTACGAGCAGTACTTC. The V gene is TRBV12-3 or TRBV12-4, the J gene TRBJ2-7; D possibly corresponds to TRBD1 (5 bases). Trimming removed 1 base at V and 4 bases at J, with 14 bases between. This CDR3 spans 15 amino acids.

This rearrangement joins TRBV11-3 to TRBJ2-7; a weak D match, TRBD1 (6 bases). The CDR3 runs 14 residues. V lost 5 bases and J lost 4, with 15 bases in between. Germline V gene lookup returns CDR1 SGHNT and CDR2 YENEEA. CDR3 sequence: CASSLTGSGYEQYF. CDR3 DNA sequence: TGTGCCAGCAGCCTTACAGGGAGCGGATACGAGCAGTACTTC.

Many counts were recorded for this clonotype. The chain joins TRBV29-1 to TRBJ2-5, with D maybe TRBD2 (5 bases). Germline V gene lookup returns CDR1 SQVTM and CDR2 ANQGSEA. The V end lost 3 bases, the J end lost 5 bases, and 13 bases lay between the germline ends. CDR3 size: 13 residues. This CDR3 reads CSVDGGLLETQYF. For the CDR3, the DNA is TGCAGCGTTGATGGAGGCCTCTTGGAGACCCAGTACTTC.

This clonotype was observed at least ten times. The CDR3 is CASSLTETNTEAFF. CDR3 sequence (DNA): TGTGCCAGCAGTTTGACAGAGACGAACACTGAAGCTTTCTTT. The chain couples TRBV12-3 or TRBV12-4 to TRBJ1-1; TRBD1 might be the D (5 bases). The CDR3 has 14 amino acids. Trimming removed 3 bases at V and 1 base at J, with 9 bases between.

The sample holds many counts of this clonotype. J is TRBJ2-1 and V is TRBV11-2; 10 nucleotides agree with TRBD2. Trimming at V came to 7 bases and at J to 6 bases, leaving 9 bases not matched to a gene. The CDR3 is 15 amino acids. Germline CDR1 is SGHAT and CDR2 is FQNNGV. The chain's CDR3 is CASTAGTSESNEQFF. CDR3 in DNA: TGTGCCAGCACTGCCGGGACTAGCGAGTCCAATGAGCAGTTCTTC.

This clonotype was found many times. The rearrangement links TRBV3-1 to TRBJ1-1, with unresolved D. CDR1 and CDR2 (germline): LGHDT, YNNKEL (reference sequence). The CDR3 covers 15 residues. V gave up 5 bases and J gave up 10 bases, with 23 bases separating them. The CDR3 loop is CASSMTGPLRVLAFF. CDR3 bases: TGTGCCAGCAGCATGACCGGGCCTCTTAGGGTGCTAGCTTTCTTT. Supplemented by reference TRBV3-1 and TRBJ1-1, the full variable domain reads DTAVSQTPKYLVTQMGNDKSIKCEQNLGHDTMYWYKQDSKKFLKIMFSYNNKELIINETVPNRFSPKSPDKAHLNLHINSLELGDSAVYFCASSMTGPLRVLAFFGQGTRLTVV.

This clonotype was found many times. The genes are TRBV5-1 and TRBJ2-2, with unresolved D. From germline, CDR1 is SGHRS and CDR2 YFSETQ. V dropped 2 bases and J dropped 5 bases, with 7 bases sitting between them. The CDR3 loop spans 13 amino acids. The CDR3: CASSLTITGELFF. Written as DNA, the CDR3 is TGCGCCAGCAGCTTAACGATTACCGGGGAGCTGTTTTTT.

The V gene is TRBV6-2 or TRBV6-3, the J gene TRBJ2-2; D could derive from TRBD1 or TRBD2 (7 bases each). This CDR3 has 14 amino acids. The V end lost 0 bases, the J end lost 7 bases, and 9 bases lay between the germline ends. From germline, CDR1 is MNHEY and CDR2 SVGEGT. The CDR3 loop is CASSYSRGGGELFF. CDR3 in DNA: TGTGCCAGCAGTTACTCCAGGGGGGGCGGGGAGCTGTTTTTT.

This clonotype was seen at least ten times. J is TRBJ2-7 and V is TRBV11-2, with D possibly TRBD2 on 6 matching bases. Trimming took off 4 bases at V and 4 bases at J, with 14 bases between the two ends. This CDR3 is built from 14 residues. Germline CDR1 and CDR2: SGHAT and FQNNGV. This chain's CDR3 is CASSSLGGRYEQYF. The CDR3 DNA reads TGTGCCAGCAGCTCTCTCGGGGGTAGGTACGAGCAGTACTTC.